These 3 T cell receptor beta chains originate from one sample sequenced in a study of blood T cell repertoires in COVID-19. Sequencing used immunoSEQ multiplex PCR; TCRdb keeps in-frame clones, though not all of them. The table records around 150,000 clones, roughly 79% of them present only once. The sequenced sample was peripheral blood. The receptors come from a man over 45 with active or convalescent COVID-19.

The chain joins TRBV27 to TRBJ2-3, with a weak D call TRBD1 (6 bases). Trimming removed 5 bases at V and 4 bases at J, with 16 bases between. The CDR3 is 15 amino acids. Germline V CDR1 and CDR2: MNHEY, SMNVEV (reference sequence). The CDR3 spells CASSPSGHRSDTQYF. In DNA form, the CDR3 reads TGTGCCAGCAGTCCGTCGGGACACAGGTCAGATACGCAGTATTTT.

The chain carries TRBV3-1 (or the pseudogene TRBV3-2) and TRBJ1-2; D is undetermined. Looked up from germline, CDR1 is LGHDT and CDR2 is YNNKEL (reference sequence). Trimming left V 6 bases short and J 4 bases short, with 15 bases between. The CDR3 is made up of 14 amino acids. As DNA, the CDR3 is TGTGCCAGCAGTTTGGCAGTCCGAGGCTATGGCTACACCTTC. The encoded protein is CASSLAVRGYGYTF.

V usage is TRBV10-3 and J usage is TRBJ2-7, with 7 bases fitting TRBD1. Looked up from germline, CDR1 is ENHRY and CDR2 is SYGVKD. The CDR3 contains 14 residues. Germline trimming cut 4 bases from V and 2 bases from J; bases unmatched to any gene: 5. CDR3 in DNA: TGTGCCATCAGTGTCGAAGACAGGGCCTACGAGCAGTACTTC. Its translation is CAISVEDRAYEQYF.